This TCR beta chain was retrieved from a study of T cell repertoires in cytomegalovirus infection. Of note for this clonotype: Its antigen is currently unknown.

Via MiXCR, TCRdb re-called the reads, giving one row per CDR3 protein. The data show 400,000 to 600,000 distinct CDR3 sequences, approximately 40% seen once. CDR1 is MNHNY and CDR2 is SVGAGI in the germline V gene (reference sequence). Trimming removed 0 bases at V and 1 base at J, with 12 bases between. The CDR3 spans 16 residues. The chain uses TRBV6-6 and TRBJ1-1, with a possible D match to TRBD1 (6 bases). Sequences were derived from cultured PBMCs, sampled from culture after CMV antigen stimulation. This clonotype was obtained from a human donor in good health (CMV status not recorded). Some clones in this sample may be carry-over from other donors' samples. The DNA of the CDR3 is TGTGCCAGCAGTTACTCGAGACAGGTCCCGAACACTGAAGCTTTCTTT. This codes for CASSYSRQVPNTEAFF.